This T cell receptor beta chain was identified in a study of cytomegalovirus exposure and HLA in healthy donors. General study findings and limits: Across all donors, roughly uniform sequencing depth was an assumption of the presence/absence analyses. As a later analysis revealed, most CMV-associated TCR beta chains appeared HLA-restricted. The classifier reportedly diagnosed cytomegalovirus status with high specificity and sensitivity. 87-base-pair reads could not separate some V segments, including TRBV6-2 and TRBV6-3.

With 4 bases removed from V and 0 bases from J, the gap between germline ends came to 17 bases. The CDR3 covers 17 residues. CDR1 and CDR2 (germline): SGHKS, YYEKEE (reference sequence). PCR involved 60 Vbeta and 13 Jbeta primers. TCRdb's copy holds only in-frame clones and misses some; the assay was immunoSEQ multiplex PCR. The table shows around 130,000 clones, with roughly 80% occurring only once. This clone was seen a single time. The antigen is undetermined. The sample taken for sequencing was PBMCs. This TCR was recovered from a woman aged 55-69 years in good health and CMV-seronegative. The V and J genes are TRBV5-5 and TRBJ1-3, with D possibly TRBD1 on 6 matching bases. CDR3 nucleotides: TGTGCCAGCAGCCCCCGGGACACCTCAAGCTCTGGAAACACCATATATTTT. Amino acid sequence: CASSPRDTSSSGNTIYF. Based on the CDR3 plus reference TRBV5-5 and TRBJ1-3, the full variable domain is DAGVTQSPTHLIKTRGQQVTLRCSPISGHKSVSWYQQVLGQGPQFIFQYYEKEERGRGNFPDRFSARQFPNYSSELNVNALLLGDSALYLCASSPRDTSSSGNTIYFGEGSWLTVV.